This TCR beta chain was captured by sequencing in a study of OX40 agonist ivuxolimab in advanced cancers. The V gene's germline CDR1 is SGHTA and CDR2 FQGNSA. The CDR3 loop spans 16 amino acids. General observations from the study: The mean number of expanded clones was higher in CD8+ T cells than in CD4+.

Worth noting for this clone: Its specificity is not known.

TCRdb keeps only in-frame clones here, not all; method: immunoSEQ multiplex PCR. Seen here are about 34,000 clones, roughly nine tenths observed once, and the top ten hold 8.5% to 9.5%. The specimen was CD4+ or CD8+ T cells sorted from blood, collected in a trial of the OX40 agonist ivuxolimab. This sequence joins TRBV7-2 and TRBJ2-5, with 11 positions matching TRBD2. The last part of the DNA fits TRBJ2-7 better; the J call may be wrong. This TCR was sampled from an adult with an advanced solid tumor such as melanoma, head and neck, liver or kidney cancer. The CDR3 sequence is CASSPTGLAEAYEQYF. CDR3 nucleotides: TGTGCCAGCAGCCCTACGGGACTAGCGGAAGCCTACGAGCAGTACTTC.